The 8 T cell receptor beta chains presented below share a single source sample, sequenced in a study of response to subunit inactivated influenza vaccine. TCRdb re-analysed the RT-PCR reads in MiXCR, keeping a single row per CDR3 protein. Of around 520,000 distinct CDR3 sequences listed, approximately 10% are singletons. The sample consisted of PBMCs from blood, taken on the day of vaccination. These receptor sequences come from a man aged 45-60 years who received an inactivated influenza vaccine.

The CDR3 nucleotides read TGTGCCAGCAGGGAGACAGGGCTCGATCAGCCCCAGCATTTT. Its protein is CASRETGLDQPQHF. This chain uses TRBV2 with TRBJ1-5; 7 bases are a match to TRBD1. CDR3 length: 14 residues. Germline CDR1 reads SNHLY; CDR2 reads FYNNEI. Trimming cost V 6 bases and J 5 bases; bases outside gene matches: 7.

The rearrangement uses TRBV12-3 or TRBV12-4 and TRBJ2-3; TRBD1 is a possible D gene (5 bases). Trimming left V 2 bases short and J 6 bases short, with 12 bases between. The CDR3 is 14 residues long. CDR3 nucleotides: TGTGCCAGCAGTTTACTCCTGACAGAGGATACGCAGTATTTT. This translates into CASSLLLTEDTQYF.

The chain joins TRBV20-1 to TRBJ2-3, with 10 positions matching TRBD2. Germline assignment: CDR1 DFQATT and CDR2 SNEGSKA (reference sequence). The CDR3 totals 13 residues. Trimming cost V 3 bases and J 7 bases; bases outside gene matches: 4. The CDR3 sequence: CSASTSGIYTQYF. DNA of the CDR3: TGCAGTGCTAGTACTAGCGGGATATATACGCAGTATTTT.

This chain uses TRBV6-2 or TRBV6-3 with TRBJ2-5; D remains unclear. The germline CDR1 and CDR2 sequences are MNHEY and SVGEGT. CDR3 size: 18 residues. The germline V and J ends were trimmed by 1 base and 5 bases, with 23 bases remaining between them. CDR3 in DNA: TGTGCCAGCAGTTACTTGCCCGTCGCGGCAACGCGGATGGAGACCCAGTACTTC. Protein sequence: CASSYLPVAATRMETQYF.

The sample holds a few counts of this clonotype. The CDR3 nucleotides are TGTGCCAGCAGCCCAAGACACCACTCTGGAAACACCATATATTTT. Translation: CASSPRHHSGNTIYF. The V and J genes are TRBV11-2 and TRBJ1-3; D not resolved. With 5 bases removed from V and 0 bases from J, the gap between germline ends came to 11 bases. The CDR3 length is 15 residues. The germline gives CDR1 SGHAT, CDR2 FQNNGV.

V usage is TRBV2 and J usage is TRBJ2-3; no clear D gene. The CDR3 is 11 amino acids. CDR1 and CDR2 from the germline V gene are SNHLY and FYNNEI. The germline V and J ends were trimmed by 6 bases and 4 bases, with 5 bases remaining between them. CDR3 in amino acids: CASRIADTQYF. In DNA, the CDR3 is TGTGCCAGCAGGATAGCAGATACGCAGTATTTT.

This clonotype was recorded a few times. J is TRBJ2-3 and V is TRBV20-1; TRBD1 matches 7 bases. Per germline, CDR1 DFQATT and CDR2 SNEGSKA (reference sequence). CDR3 length equals 15 residues. Losses at the gene ends were 4 bases for V and 0 bases for J; bases not matched to a gene: 7. Here the CDR3 reads CSANLRDSSTDTQYF. CDR3 coding DNA: TGCAGTGCTAACCTACGGGACAGTAGCACAGATACGCAGTATTTT.

In its sample, this clonotype was seen a few times. This rearrangement joins TRBV24-1 to TRBJ2-3; no clear D. V was pared by 7 bases and J by 5 bases, with 12 bases between. Germline assignment: CDR1 KGHDR and CDR2 SFDVKD. The CDR3 has 13 amino acids. The CDR3 loop is CATRSSLGDTQYF. The DNA of the CDR3 is TGTGCCACCAGATCGTCCTTGGGAGATACGCAGTATTTT.